Sequencing of this T cell receptor (beta chain) was carried out in a study of T cell responses to AZD1222 COVID-19 vaccine. V was pared by 7 bases and J by 5 bases, with 6 bases between. Germline V lookup: CDR1 MNHEY, CDR2 SMNVEV (reference sequence). The CDR3 is 11 amino acids. The study, taken as a whole, reports: Spike-spanning, vaccine-associated CD4 TCRs were dominant at 160-218 and 743-854.

The table came from immunoSEQ multiplex PCR; TCRdb's copy has only in-frame clones and leaves some out. Altogether 55,000 to 65,000 clones are present, 80% being singletons, with the ten largest covering roughly 4.9%. Regarding this clone: Its antigen is unknown.

This receptor was taken from an adult who received the AZD1222 COVID-19 vaccine. The chain uses TRBV27 and TRBJ2-1; D is uncertain. Sequenced here: peripheral blood, sampled 28 days after the second AZD1222 dose. The CDR3 spells CASIEHNEQFF. CDR3 nucleotides: TGTGCCAGCATAGAGCACAATGAGCAGTTCTTC.